The T cell receptor (beta chain) described here comes from a study of T cell repertoires in cytomegalovirus infection. Whole-study context: Public signatures in TCR beta pointed to CMV infection and matching HLA type. Points from the study as a whole: Summed frequency of shared TCR beta families picked out CMV carriers who also had the relevant HLA.

The CDR3 spans 16 residues. The germline V gene has CDR1 SGHTA and CDR2 FQGNSA. The V end was cut by 1 base, the J end by 4 bases, with 14 bases between. A single record per CDR3 protein comes from TCRdb applying MiXCR to the reads. The sample lists approximately 630,000 distinct CDR3 sequences; roughly a quarter were seen once. This clonotype was counted ten times or more. Its antigen remains unknown. The sequence was collected from a human donor in good health (CMV status not recorded). Some clones in this sample may be carry-over from other donors' samples. The V and J genes are TRBV7-2 and TRBJ1-5, with D hard to call. Material for sequencing was CD8+ T cells from PBMCs. The CDR3 loop reads CASSLDWAGPNQPQHF. The CDR3 nucleotides read TGTGCCAGCAGCTTAGACTGGGCAGGACCTAATCAGCCCCAGCATTTT.